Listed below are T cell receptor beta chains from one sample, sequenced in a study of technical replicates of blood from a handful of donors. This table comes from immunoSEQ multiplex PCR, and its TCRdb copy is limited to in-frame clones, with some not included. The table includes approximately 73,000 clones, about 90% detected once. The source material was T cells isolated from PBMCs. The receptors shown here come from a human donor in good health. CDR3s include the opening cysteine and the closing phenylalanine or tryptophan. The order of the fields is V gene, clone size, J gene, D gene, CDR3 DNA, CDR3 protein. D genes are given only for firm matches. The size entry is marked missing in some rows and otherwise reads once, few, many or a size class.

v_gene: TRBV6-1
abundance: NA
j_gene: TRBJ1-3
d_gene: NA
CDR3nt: TGTGCCAGCAGAGAACAGTTCTCTGGAAACACCATATATTTT
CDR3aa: CASREQFSGNTIYF

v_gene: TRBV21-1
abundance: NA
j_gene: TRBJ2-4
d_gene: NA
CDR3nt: TGTGCCAGCAGCAAAAGGGGTATAAGTTTAGCCAAAAACATTCAGTACTTC
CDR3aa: CASSKRGISLAKNIQYF

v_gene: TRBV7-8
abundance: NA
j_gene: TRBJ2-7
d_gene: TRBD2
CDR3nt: TGTGCCAGCAGCGCTGGACTAAGCGGGAGGTTAGACGAGCAGTACTTC
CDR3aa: CASSAGLSGRLDEQYF

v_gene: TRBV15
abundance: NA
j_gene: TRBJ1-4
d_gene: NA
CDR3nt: TGTGCCACCAATCCCCGGGGTCCGGGTGAAAAACTGTTTTTT
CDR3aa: CATNPRGPGEKLFF

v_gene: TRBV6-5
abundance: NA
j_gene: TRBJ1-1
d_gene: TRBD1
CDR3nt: TGTGCCAGCACCCAGGGGACAGGGAACACTGAAGCTTTCTTT
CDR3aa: CASTQGTGNTEAFF

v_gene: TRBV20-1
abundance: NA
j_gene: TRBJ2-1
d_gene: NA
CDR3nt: TGCAGTGCTAGATCGGTTAATGAGCAGTTCTTC
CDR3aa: CSARSVNEQFF

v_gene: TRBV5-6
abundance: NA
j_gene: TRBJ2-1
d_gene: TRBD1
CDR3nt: TGTGCCAGCAGCTCTACCTTAGGGGAGGACAGGGTTAATGAGCAGTTCTTC
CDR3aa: CASSSTLGEDRVNEQFF

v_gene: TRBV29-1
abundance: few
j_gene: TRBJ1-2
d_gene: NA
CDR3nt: TGCAGCGACCAGGGCTATGGCTACACCTTC
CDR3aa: CSDQGYGYTF

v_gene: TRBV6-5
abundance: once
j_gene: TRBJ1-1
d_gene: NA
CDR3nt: TGTGCCAGCAGTTTGTTCTCGGACGCGGAGGACACTGAAGCTTTCTTT
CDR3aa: CASSLFSDAEDTEAFF

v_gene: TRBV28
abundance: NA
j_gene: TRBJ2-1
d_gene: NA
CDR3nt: TGTGCCAGCAGTCCCCTAGGAGGACTTGGCAATGAGCAGTTCTTC
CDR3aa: CASSPLGGLGNEQFF

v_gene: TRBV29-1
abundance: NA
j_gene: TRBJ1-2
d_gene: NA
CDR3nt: TGCAGCGTTGAGGGGCAGGGGCATGGCTACACCTTC
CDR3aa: CSVEGQGHGYTF

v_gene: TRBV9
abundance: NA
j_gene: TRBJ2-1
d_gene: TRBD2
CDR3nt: TGTGCCAGCAGCGTAGCGGCTAGCGGGATGGGCTACAATGAGCAGTTCTTC
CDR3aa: CASSVAASGMGYNEQFF

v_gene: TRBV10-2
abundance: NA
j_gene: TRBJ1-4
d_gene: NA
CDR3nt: TGCGCCAGCGGAAACGGTCAGGGTCCTAGTGAAAAACTGTTTTTT
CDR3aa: CASGNGQGPSEKLFF

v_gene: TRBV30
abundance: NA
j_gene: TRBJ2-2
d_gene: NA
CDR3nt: TGTGCCTGGATCCAGCGCCGCACCGGGGAGCTGTTTTTT
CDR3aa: CAWIQRRTGELFF

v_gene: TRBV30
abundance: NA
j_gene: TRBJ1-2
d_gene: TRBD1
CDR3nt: TGTGCCTGGGGGGACAGAAGGTACGGCTACACCTTC
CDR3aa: CAWGDRRYGYTF

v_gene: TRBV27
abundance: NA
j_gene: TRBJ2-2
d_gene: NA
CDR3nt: TGTGCCAGCAGTTTAGGTTCCCCTAAGCCCGGGGAGCTGTTTTTT
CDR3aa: CASSLGSPKPGELFF

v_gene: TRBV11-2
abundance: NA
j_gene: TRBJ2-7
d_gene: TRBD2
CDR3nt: TGTGCCAGCAGCCCAGGGACTAGCGGTTACTACGAGCAGTACTTC
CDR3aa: CASSPGTSGYYEQYF

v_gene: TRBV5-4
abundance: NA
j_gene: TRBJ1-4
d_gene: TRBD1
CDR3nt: TGTGCCAGCAGCGGCTCGACAGGGCCGGTACCTAATGAAAAACTGTTTTTT
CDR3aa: CASSGSTGPVPNEKLFF

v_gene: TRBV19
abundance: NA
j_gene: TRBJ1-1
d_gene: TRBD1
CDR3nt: TGTGCCAGTTCCCGGGACAGCAACACTGAAGCTTTCTTT
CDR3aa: CASSRDSNTEAFF

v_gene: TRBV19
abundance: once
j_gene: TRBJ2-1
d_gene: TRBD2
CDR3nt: TGTGCCAGCGGGGGGTGGGAGGATACCTACAATGAGCAGTTCTTC
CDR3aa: CASGGWEDTYNEQFF

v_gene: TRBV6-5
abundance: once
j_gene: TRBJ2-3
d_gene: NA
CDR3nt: TGTGCCAGCAGTTACCGCGGGCGCACAGATACGCAGTATTTT
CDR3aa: CASSYRGRTDTQYF

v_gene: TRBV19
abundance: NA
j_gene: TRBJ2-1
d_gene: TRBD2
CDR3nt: TGTGCCAGTAGGGGACTAGCGGGAGGCAATGAGCAGTTCTTC
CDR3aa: CASRGLAGGNEQFF

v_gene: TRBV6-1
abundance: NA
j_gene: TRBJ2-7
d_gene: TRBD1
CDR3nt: TGTGCCAGCAGTGGCTCTGGACAGGGCTACGAGCAGTACTTC
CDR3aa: CASSGSGQGYEQYF

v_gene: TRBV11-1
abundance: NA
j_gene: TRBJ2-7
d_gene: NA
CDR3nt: TGTGCCAGCAGCTTAGCGCCGGGGAACGAGCAGTACTTC
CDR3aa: CASSLAPGNEQYF

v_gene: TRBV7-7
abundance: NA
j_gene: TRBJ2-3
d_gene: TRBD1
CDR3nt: TGTGCCAGCAGCGATGGACAGGGCGATACGCAGTATTTT
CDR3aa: CASSDGQGDTQYF

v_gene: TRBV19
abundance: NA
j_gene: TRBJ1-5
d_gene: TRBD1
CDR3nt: TGTGCCAGTAGTATCGGGACAGGGGGCCAGCCCCAGCATTTT
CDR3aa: CASSIGTGGQPQHF

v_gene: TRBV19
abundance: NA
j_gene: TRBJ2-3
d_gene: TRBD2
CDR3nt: TGTGCCAGTAGTACGCAGGGACTAGTTGTGCCAGATACGCAGTATTTT
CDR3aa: CASSTQGLVVPDTQYF

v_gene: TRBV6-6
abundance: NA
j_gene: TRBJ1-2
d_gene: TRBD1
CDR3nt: TGTGCCAGCAGTTACTCATGGGACAGGATCGGCTATGGCTACACCTTC
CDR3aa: CASSYSWDRIGYGYTF

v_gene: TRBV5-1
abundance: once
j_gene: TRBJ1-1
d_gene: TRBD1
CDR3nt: TGCGCCAGCAGCCCTCTGACAGGGGGCACTGAAGCTTTCTTT
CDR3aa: CASSPLTGGTEAFF

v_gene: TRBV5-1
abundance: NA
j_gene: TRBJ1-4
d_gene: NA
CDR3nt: TGCGCCAGCAGCCCCGGGAGAGGAGCCGAAAAACTGTTTTTT
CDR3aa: CASSPGRGAEKLFF

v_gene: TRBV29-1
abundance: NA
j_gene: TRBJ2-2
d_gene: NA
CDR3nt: TGCAGCGTCGCGGACAACAGGAGGGAGCTGTTTTTT
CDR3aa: CSVADNRRELFF

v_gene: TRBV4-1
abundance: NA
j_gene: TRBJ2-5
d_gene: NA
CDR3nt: TGCGCCAGCAGCCAAGAACGCAGGTACCAAGAGACCCAGTACTTC
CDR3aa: CASSQERRYQETQYF

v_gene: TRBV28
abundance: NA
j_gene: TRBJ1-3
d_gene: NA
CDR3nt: TGTGCCAGCAGACCTACATCCTCGCGGGGGATGGCGGGAAACACCATATATTTT
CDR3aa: CASRPTSSRGMAGNTIYF

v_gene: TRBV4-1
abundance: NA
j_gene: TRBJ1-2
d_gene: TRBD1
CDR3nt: TGCGCCAGCAGCCGTCGGGACAGGGTGGACGGGGGCGCCAACTATGGCTACACCTTC
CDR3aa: CASSRRDRVDGGANYGYTF

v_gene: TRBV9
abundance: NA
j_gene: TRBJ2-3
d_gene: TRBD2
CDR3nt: TGTGCCAGCAGCGTGCTAGCGGGAGATACGCAGTATTTT
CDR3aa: CASSVLAGDTQYF

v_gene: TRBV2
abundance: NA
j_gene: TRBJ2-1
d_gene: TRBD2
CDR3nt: TGTGCCACTCTAGCGGGAGGGCCCTACAATGAGCAGTTCTTC
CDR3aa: CATLAGGPYNEQFF

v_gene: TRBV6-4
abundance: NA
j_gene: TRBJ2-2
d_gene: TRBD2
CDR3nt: TGTGCCAGCAGACCGACTAGCGGGAGTACCGGGGAGCTGTTTTTT
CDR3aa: CASRPTSGSTGELFF

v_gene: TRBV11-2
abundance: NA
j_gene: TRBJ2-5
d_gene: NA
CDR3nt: TGTGCCAGCAGCCTAAACCAAGAGACCCAGTACTTC
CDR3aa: CASSLNQETQYF

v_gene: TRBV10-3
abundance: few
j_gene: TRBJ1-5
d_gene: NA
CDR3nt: TGTGCCATCAGTGAGTCGATAGGGGGTAGTCAGCCCCAGCATTTT
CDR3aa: CAISESIGGSQPQHF